Listed below are T cell receptor beta chains from one sample, sequenced in a study of Ad26.COV2.S vaccination and SARS-CoV-2 variants. Measured with immunoSEQ multiplex PCR; TCRdb has only the in-frame clones, and not every one. This table has about 680,000 clones, more than 80% appearing once. The sequences come from peripheral blood, collected in a trial of Ad26.COV2.S vaccine versus placebo. These receptors originate from a person aged 18-65 years who received the Ad26.COV2.S COVID-19 vaccine or a placebo. The CDR3 runs from the conserved cysteine through the conserved F or W. The D gene is left open where the match is weak. Expanded clones are given a class, and other clones once, few, many or no size at all.

D,length,J,size,V,CDR3,DNA
.,13,TRBJ2-7,.,TRBV19,CASSIGRSYEQYF,TGTGCCAGTAGTATCGGTAGAAGTTACGAGCAGTACTTC
.,14,TRBJ1-5,.,TRBV7-9,CASSLDGVGRVLHF,TGTGCCAGCAGCTTAGACGGTGTTGGGAGGGTTTTGCATTTT
TRBD1,13,TRBJ2-5,once,TRBV19,CASNSDREETQYF,TGTGCCAGTAACTCTGACAGGGAAGAGACCCAGTACTTC
.,14,TRBJ1-4,.,TRBV7-9,CASRSIATNEKLFF,TGTGCCAGCAGATCTATTGCAACTAATGAAAAACTGTTTTTT
.,15,TRBJ2-7,.,TRBV6-5,CASSYSTGSPYEQYF,TGTGCCAGCAGTTACTCGACGGGGAGCCCCTACGAGCAGTACTTC
TRBD1,15,TRBJ2-2,.,TRBV11-2,CASSPGQGNTGELFF,TGTGCCAGCAGCCCGGGACAGGGGAACACCGGGGAGCTGTTTTTT
.,16,TRBJ2-4,.,TRBV21-1,CASSKAGWEGKNIQYF,TGTGCCAGCAGCAAAGCGGGATGGGAGGGCAAAAACATTCAGTACTTC
TRBD2,16,TRBJ2-3,.,TRBV7-9,CASSRAVAGGTDTQYF,TGTGCCAGCAGTCGAGCGGTAGCGGGGGGCACAGATACGCAGTATTTT
.,17,TRBJ1-6,.,TRBV9,CASSTGSDSSYNSPLHF,TGTGCCAGCAGCACAGGTTCTGATAGCTCCTATAATTCACCCCTCCACTTT
TRBD2,16,TRBJ2-5,few,TRBV28,CASSPPGTSGQETQYF,TGTGCCAGCAGTCCCCCCGGGACTAGCGGGCAAGAGACCCAGTACTTC
.,15,TRBJ2-1,.,TRBV7-2,CASSLSSQGSNEQFF,TGTGCCAGCAGCTTAAGCTCGCAGGGGAGCAATGAGCAGTTCTTC
TRBD1,14,TRBJ1-1,few,TRBV7-3,CASSLMGQFSEAFF,TGTGCCAGCAGCTTAATGGGACAGTTCAGTGAAGCTTTCTTT
.,16,TRBJ2-1,.,TRBV11-2,CASSFSYGRASNEQFF,TGTGCCAGCAGCTTCTCTTACGGGAGAGCCTCGAATGAGCAGTTCTTC
.,14,TRBJ2-2,.,TRBV29-1,CSGRVGGQAGELFF,TGCAGCGGCAGAGTGGGGGGGCAGGCCGGGGAGCTGTTTTTT
TRBD1,14,TRBJ2-5,.,TRBV5-1,CASSLGTAKETQYF,TGCGCCAGCAGCCTCGGGACAGCGAAAGAGACCCAGTACTTC
.,15,TRBJ1-1,.,TRBV10-3,CAISEFVGRGTEAFF,TGTGCCATCAGTGAATTTGTTGGGAGGGGCACTGAAGCTTTCTTT
.,12,TRBJ2-1,.,TRBV24-1,CATSAGGNEQFF,TGTGCCACCAGTGCCGGAGGGAATGAGCAGTTCTTC
.,15,TRBJ2-1,.,TRBV24-1,CATSQTGRGENEQFF,TGTGCCACCAGCCAAACAGGGCGAGGTGAAAATGAGCAGTTCTTC
TRBD2,14,TRBJ2-5,.,TRBV7-2,CASSLMRERETQYF,TGTGCCAGCAGCTTAATGCGGGAGCGGGAGACCCAGTACTTC
.,15,TRBJ2-2,.,TRBV19,CASSARQGGTGELFF,TGTGCCAGTAGTGCTCGACAGGGAGGCACCGGGGAGCTGTTTTTT
.,11,TRBJ2-5,.,TRBV5-1,CASRWEETQYF,TGCGCCAGCAGATGGGAGGAGACCCAGTACTTC
TRBD1,16,TRBJ2-5,.,TRBV10-3,CAISERRQGGQETQYF,TGTGCCATCAGTGAGCGCCGACAGGGCGGGCAAGAGACCCAGTACTTC
.,16,TRBJ1-1,.,TRBV6-5,CASSYSRGIMNTEAFF,TGTGCCAGCAGTTACTCGCGTGGGATCATGAACACTGAAGCTTTCTTT
.,14,TRBJ2-3,.,TRBV18,CASSPIGLADTQYF,TGTGCCAGCTCACCAATCGGGTTGGCAGATACGCAGTATTTT
.,15,TRBJ2-3,.,TRBV18,CASSPMGLPTDTQYF,TGTGCCAGCTCACCGATGGGTTTACCCACAGATACGCAGTATTTT
.,13,TRBJ1-1,once,TRBV6-4,CASSPQPATEAFF,TGTGCCAGCAGCCCCCAGCCGGCCACTGAAGCTTTCTTT
.,14,TRBJ2-7,.,TRBV10-3,CAISQGLSSYEQYF,TGTGCCATCAGCCAGGGTTTAAGCTCCTACGAGCAGTACTTC
.,14,TRBJ1-6,.,TRBV19,CASSIMGGNSPLHF,TGTGCCAGTAGTATTATGGGGGGTAATTCACCCCTCCACTTT
.,13,TRBJ2-1,.,TRBV19,CASRTGPHNEQFF,TGTGCCAGTAGAACGGGACCTCACAATGAGCAGTTCTTC
.,13,TRBJ2-1,.,TRBV30,CAWNRGSYNEQFF,TGTGCCTGGAATCGGGGGTCCTACAATGAGCAGTTCTTC
.,15,TRBJ2-3,.,TRBV5-1,CASSLDLSGIDTQYF,TGCGCCAGCAGCTTGGATCTTAGCGGAATAGATACGCAGTATTTT
TRBD2,18,TRBJ2-1,.,TRBV18,CASSPRGGGSGPYNEQFF,TGTGCCAGCTCACCACGCGGGGGGGGTAGCGGGCCTTACAATGAGCAGTTCTTC
.,14,TRBJ1-5,once,TRBV27,CASRQQGFGQPQHF,TGTGCCAGCAGACAGCAGGGGTTCGGACAGCCCCAGCATTTT
TRBD2,13,TRBJ2-1,.,TRBV30,CALGLAVYNEQFF,TGTGCCTTAGGACTAGCGGTCTACAATGAGCAGTTCTTC
.,13,TRBJ1-5,.,TRBV5-6,CASSLRGIQPQHF,TGTGCCAGCAGCTTGCGGGGTATACAGCCCCAGCATTTT
.,16,TRBJ2-2,.,TRBV7-2,CASSTPERVNTGELFF,TGTGCCAGCAGCACACCGGAACGAGTAAACACCGGGGAGCTGTTTTTT
.,13,TRBJ1-1,.,TRBV29-1,CSVEGTENTEAFF,TGCAGCGTTGAAGGGACAGAGAACACTGAAGCTTTCTTT
.,15,TRBJ1-5,.,TRBV24-1,CATSDLRRGNQPQHF,TGTGCCACCAGTGATTTGAGGAGGGGTAATCAGCCCCAGCATTTT
.,15,TRBJ2-5,once,TRBV6-5,CASSSPGRGQETQYF,TGTGCCAGCAGCTCCCCGGGGAGGGGGCAAGAGACCCAGTACTTC
TRBD1,15,TRBJ2-1,.,TRBV7-2,CASSLASGQGHEQFF,TGTGCCAGCAGCTTAGCATCGGGACAGGGACATGAGCAGTTCTTC
TRBD1,17,TRBJ1-5,.,TRBV3-1/TRBV3-2,CASSPSQGIRSNQPQHF,TGTGCCAGCAGCCCATCACAGGGGATAAGGAGCAATCAGCCCCAGCATTTT
.,13,TRBJ2-2,.,TRBV3-1/TRBV3-2,CASSRSGTGELFF,TGTGCCAGCAGCCGTAGTGGAACCGGGGAGCTGTTTTTT
.,15,TRBJ2-6,.,TRBV24-1,CATSEKVAGANVLTF,TGTGCCACCAGTGAGAAGGTGGCTGGGGCCAACGTCCTGACTTTC
.,13,TRBJ2-5,.,TRBV10-2,CASSAQGLETQYF,TGCGCCAGCAGCGCTCAGGGGCTTGAGACCCAGTACTTC
.,16,TRBJ2-2,.,TRBV19,CASRARAGSNTGELFF,TGTGCCAGTAGGGCCCGGGCGGGGTCGAACACCGGGGAGCTGTTTTTT
.,16,TRBJ1-3,few,TRBV4-3,CASSQRGGSSGNTIYF,TGCGCCAGCAGCCAACGAGGAGGTTCCTCTGGAAACACCATATATTTT
TRBD2,16,TRBJ2-1,.,TRBV7-6,CASSHGGTSGSHEQFF,TGTGCCAGCAGCCACGGAGGGACTAGCGGGAGCCATGAGCAGTTCTTC
.,14,TRBJ1-5,.,TRBV10-3,CAISEGPSNQPQHF,TGTGCCATCAGTGAGGGCCCTAGCAATCAGCCCCAGCATTTT
.,11,TRBJ1-1,.,TRBV30,CAWGGISEAFF,TGTGCCTGGGGGGGTATATCTGAAGCTTTCTTT
.,14,TRBJ2-7,once,TRBV20-1,CSASGAGNSYEQYF,TGCAGTGCTAGTGGAGCAGGCAACTCCTACGAGCAGTACTTC